These T cell receptor beta chains were read from a single sample in a study of neurological immune-mediated disorders. TCRdb re-called the 5' RACE reads with MiXCR, one entry per CDR3 protein. The sample has roughly 59,000 distinct CDR3 sequences, roughly 5% seen once. The specimen sequenced was PBMCs. Every receptor here comes from a human donor with multiple sclerosis. The donor label of this sample is uncertain. Each CDR3 is given with its conserved first and last residue. A D gene is named only where the DNA matches it firmly. Size is stated for part of the rows, as once, few or many counts, or as a class when the clone is expanded.

v_call: TRBV6-4; j_call: TRBJ2-6; d_call: -; clone_size: many; cdr3_nt: TGTGCCAGCATTTTTGCTGGGGCCAACGTCCTGACTTTC; cdr3_aa: CASIFAGANVLTF
v_call: TRBV11-2; j_call: TRBJ1-4; d_call: -; clone_size: -; cdr3_nt: TGTGCCAGCAGCTTAAGAAGAATGGGGGTGACTAATGAAAAACTGTTTTTT; cdr3_aa: CASSLRRMGVTNEKLFF
v_call: TRBV29-1; j_call: TRBJ2-7; d_call: -; clone_size: medium-sized; cdr3_nt: TGCAGCGTTGAAGAGGATCACTCCTACGAGCAGTACTTC; cdr3_aa: CSVEEDHSYEQYF
v_call: TRBV14; j_call: TRBJ2-3; d_call: -; clone_size: many; cdr3_nt: TGTGCCAGCAGCCAAGATTGGAGGGGCGGTTGGACAGATACGCAGTATTTT; cdr3_aa: CASSQDWRGGWTDTQYF
v_call: TRBV5-1; j_call: TRBJ1-2; d_call: -; clone_size: many; cdr3_nt: TGCGCCAGCAGCTTGTCGTCGACGGATAACGGCTACACCTTC; cdr3_aa: CASSLSSTDNGYTF
v_call: TRBV24-1; j_call: TRBJ2-3; d_call: -; clone_size: many; cdr3_nt: TGTGCCACCAGTGTGGGGGAAGGGAGCACAGATACGCAGTATTTT; cdr3_aa: CATSVGEGSTDTQYF
v_call: TRBV5-1; j_call: TRBJ1-6; d_call: TRBD1; clone_size: -; cdr3_nt: TGCGCCAGCAGCTTGTATGGGACAGGGGGGTATTCACCCCTCCACTTT; cdr3_aa: CASSLYGTGGYSPLHF
v_call: TRBV6-6; j_call: TRBJ2-1; d_call: -; clone_size: many; cdr3_nt: TGTGCCAGCAGTTACTCGAGGGGGTCAGTCCGGGGGGATGAGCAGTTCTTC; cdr3_aa: CASSYSRGSVRGDEQFF
v_call: TRBV6-6; j_call: TRBJ1-5; d_call: TRBD1; clone_size: many; cdr3_nt: TGTGCCAGCAGAAAACAGGGGTGGGGCAATCAGCCCCAGCATTTT; cdr3_aa: CASRKQGWGNQPQHF
v_call: TRBV5-1; j_call: TRBJ2-5; d_call: -; clone_size: many; cdr3_nt: TGCGCCAGCTTCAGGGCCCCCCGGGAGGAGACCCAGTACTTC; cdr3_aa: CASFRAPREETQYF
v_call: TRBV10-3; j_call: TRBJ2-1; d_call: TRBD2; clone_size: many; cdr3_nt: TGTGCCATCCGGTCCGGGAGGTACAATGAGCAGTTCTTC; cdr3_aa: CAIRSGRYNEQFF
v_call: TRBV18; j_call: TRBJ2-3; d_call: -; clone_size: many; cdr3_nt: TGTGCCAGCTCACCCAGATTTCGTGGCGCAGATACGCAGTATTTT; cdr3_aa: CASSPRFRGADTQYF
v_call: TRBV5-1; j_call: TRBJ2-7; d_call: TRBD1; clone_size: many; cdr3_nt: TGCGCCAGCAGCTTGGAGGGACAGGGTCGTGGGGAGCAGTACTTC; cdr3_aa: CASSLEGQGRGEQYF
v_call: TRBV5-1; j_call: TRBJ1-6; d_call: TRBD1; clone_size: many; cdr3_nt: TGCGCCAGCTCCCCTGGCGGGACAGGGAATTCACCCCTCCACTTT; cdr3_aa: CASSPGGTGNSPLHF
v_call: TRBV12-3/TRBV12-4; j_call: TRBJ1-5; d_call: -; clone_size: many; cdr3_nt: TGTGCCAGCAGTTCGGAGGGAAGGCAGCCCCAGCATTTT; cdr3_aa: CASSSEGRQPQHF
v_call: TRBV18; j_call: TRBJ2-3; d_call: -; clone_size: -; cdr3_nt: TGTGCCAGCTCACCACCGAACAGGGCCTCAGATACGCAGTATTTT; cdr3_aa: CASSPPNRASDTQYF
v_call: TRBV7-2; j_call: TRBJ1-2; d_call: -; clone_size: many; cdr3_nt: TGTGCCAGTCTTCCTAGGCAGGGGTTGGGAGGCTACACCTTC; cdr3_aa: CASLPRQGLGGYTF
v_call: TRBV28; j_call: TRBJ1-4; d_call: TRBD1; clone_size: many; cdr3_nt: TGTGCCAGCAGTTCGGGACAGGAAAAACTGTTTTTT; cdr3_aa: CASSSGQEKLFF
v_call: TRBV14; j_call: TRBJ1-1; d_call: -; clone_size: few; cdr3_nt: TGTGCCAGCAGCCAAGCGGTGAACACTGAAGCTTTCTTT; cdr3_aa: CASSQAVNTEAFF
v_call: TRBV20-1; j_call: TRBJ2-7; d_call: -; clone_size: many; cdr3_nt: TGCAGTGCTAGAGACTCACAGGGTTCGAACTCCTACGAGCAGTACTTC; cdr3_aa: CSARDSQGSNSYEQYF
v_call: TRBV29-1; j_call: TRBJ1-2; d_call: -; clone_size: many; cdr3_nt: TGCAGCGTTCGGGACACGGGATCCTATGGCTACACCTTC; cdr3_aa: CSVRDTGSYGYTF
v_call: TRBV5-1; j_call: TRBJ1-2; d_call: -; clone_size: many; cdr3_nt: TGCGCCAGCAGCCTACATGGGGAGGACTATGGCTACACCTTC; cdr3_aa: CASSLHGEDYGYTF
v_call: TRBV12-3/TRBV12-4; j_call: TRBJ2-6; d_call: -; clone_size: many; cdr3_nt: TGTGCCAGCAGTTCCCCGTGGGGTCGCACAGGGTCTGGGGCCAACGTCCTGACTTTC; cdr3_aa: CASSSPWGRTGSGANVLTF
v_call: TRBV5-1; j_call: TRBJ2-1; d_call: TRBD2; clone_size: few; cdr3_nt: TGCGCCAGCAGCTTTGGGGCGGAAGCGGGGGACTACAATGAGCAGTTCTTC; cdr3_aa: CASSFGAEAGDYNEQFF
v_call: TRBV20-1; j_call: TRBJ2-1; d_call: -; clone_size: many; cdr3_nt: TGCAGTGCTAGTGGACGGGGACTCAATGAGCAGTTCTTC; cdr3_aa: CSASGRGLNEQFF
v_call: TRBV6-5; j_call: TRBJ1-1; d_call: -; clone_size: many; cdr3_nt: TGTGCCAGCAGTTACGAGCGGGCCCGCAACACTGAAGCTTTCTTT; cdr3_aa: CASSYERARNTEAFF
v_call: TRBV5-1; j_call: TRBJ2-1; d_call: TRBD2; clone_size: many; cdr3_nt: TGCGCCAGCAGCACCCTAACTAGCGGAAGCTACAATGAGCAGTTCTTC; cdr3_aa: CASSTLTSGSYNEQFF
v_call: TRBV29-1; j_call: TRBJ2-5; d_call: -; clone_size: many; cdr3_nt: TGCAGCGTGGGGGTGGGCCCAGAGACCCAGTACTTC; cdr3_aa: CSVGVGPETQYF
v_call: TRBV5-1; j_call: TRBJ1-4; d_call: TRBD1; clone_size: many; cdr3_nt: TGCGCCAGCAGCTTGGGACAGGGGGATGAAAAACTGTTTTTT; cdr3_aa: CASSLGQGDEKLFF
v_call: TRBV5-1; j_call: TRBJ1-2; d_call: TRBD1; clone_size: many; cdr3_nt: TGCGCCAGCAGCTTGGCCGGGACAGGGGATGGCTACACCTTC; cdr3_aa: CASSLAGTGDGYTF
v_call: TRBV20-1; j_call: TRBJ2-3; d_call: TRBD1; clone_size: -; cdr3_nt: TGCAGTGCTACCGGACAGGGGATGACAGATACGCAGTATTTT; cdr3_aa: CSATGQGMTDTQYF
v_call: TRBV7-8; j_call: TRBJ2-7; d_call: -; clone_size: many; cdr3_nt: TGTGCCAGCAGCTTAAGAACCTACGAGCAGTACTTC; cdr3_aa: CASSLRTYEQYF
v_call: TRBV11-2; j_call: TRBJ1-2; d_call: -; clone_size: many; cdr3_nt: TGTGCCAGCAGCTTAAGACCGGCCTATGGCTACACCTTC; cdr3_aa: CASSLRPAYGYTF
v_call: TRBV5-1; j_call: TRBJ1-1; d_call: TRBD1; clone_size: many; cdr3_nt: TGCGCCAGCACTCCTTCCCCGGGACAGCACGAAGCTTTCTTT; cdr3_aa: CASTPSPGQHEAFF
v_call: TRBV5-1; j_call: TRBJ2-2; d_call: -; clone_size: many; cdr3_nt: TGCGCCAGCAGCCGGGACACTTGGTCCACCGGGGAGCTGTTTTTT; cdr3_aa: CASSRDTWSTGELFF
v_call: TRBV6-1; j_call: TRBJ1-1; d_call: -; clone_size: -; cdr3_nt: TGTGCCAGCAGAGGGACACAGAACACTGAAGCTTTCTTT; cdr3_aa: CASRGTQNTEAFF
v_call: TRBV7-9; j_call: TRBJ2-6; d_call: -; clone_size: many; cdr3_nt: TGTGCCAGCAGCTTAGGAACAGGGTCTGGGGCCAACGTCCTGACTTTC; cdr3_aa: CASSLGTGSGANVLTF
v_call: TRBV10-3; j_call: TRBJ1-2; d_call: -; clone_size: many; cdr3_nt: TGTGCCATCAGTGACCCGGGACTCCCGGACTATGGCTACACCTTC; cdr3_aa: CAISDPGLPDYGYTF
v_call: TRBV7-9; j_call: TRBJ1-1; d_call: -; clone_size: many; cdr3_nt: TGTGCCACCCAATCCGGGGGGGGAGGTCTGAACACTGAAGCTTTCTTT; cdr3_aa: CATQSGGGGLNTEAFF
v_call: TRBV5-1; j_call: TRBJ2-1; d_call: TRBD1; clone_size: many; cdr3_nt: TGCGCCAGCAGCTTGGGGACAGGGGGGTACAATGAGCAGTTCTTC; cdr3_aa: CASSLGTGGYNEQFF
v_call: TRBV7-2; j_call: TRBJ2-7; d_call: -; clone_size: many; cdr3_nt: TGTGCCAGCAGCAGAGACGTCAGGGTCTCCTACGAGCAGTACTTC; cdr3_aa: CASSRDVRVSYEQYF
v_call: TRBV20-1; j_call: TRBJ2-1; d_call: TRBD2; clone_size: many; cdr3_nt: TGCAGTGCTACCCCGGGACTAGACCACAATGAGCAGTTCTTC; cdr3_aa: CSATPGLDHNEQFF
v_call: TRBV5-1; j_call: TRBJ1-1; d_call: TRBD1; clone_size: many; cdr3_nt: TGCGCCAGCAGCGGAGGGGACAGAATGAACACTGAAGCTTTCTTT; cdr3_aa: CASSGGDRMNTEAFF
v_call: TRBV5-1; j_call: TRBJ2-5; d_call: TRBD2; clone_size: many; cdr3_nt: TGCGCCAGCAGCTTCTGGGGGACTAGCGGGCCCCAGTACTTC; cdr3_aa: CASSFWGTSGPQYF
v_call: TRBV12-3/TRBV12-4; j_call: TRBJ1-4; d_call: -; clone_size: medium-sized; cdr3_nt: TGTGCCAGCAGACTATGGACGGAAGTTAATGAAAAACTGTTTTTT; cdr3_aa: CASRLWTEVNEKLFF
v_call: TRBV27; j_call: TRBJ1-6; d_call: -; clone_size: many; cdr3_nt: TGTGCCAGCAGTATCGGGGCTCTCTATAATTCACCCCTCCACTTT; cdr3_aa: CASSIGALYNSPLHF
v_call: TRBV30; j_call: TRBJ2-4; d_call: -; clone_size: many; cdr3_nt: TGTGCCTGGAGTGAGGGGGGCATTCGGCAGTACTTC; cdr3_aa: CAWSEGGIRQYF
v_call: TRBV5-1; j_call: TRBJ2-3; d_call: -; clone_size: many; cdr3_nt: TGCGCCAGCAGCTTGGCGGACAGTAGCACAGATACGCAGTATTTT; cdr3_aa: CASSLADSSTDTQYF
v_call: TRBV20-1; j_call: TRBJ2-7; d_call: TRBD1; clone_size: many; cdr3_nt: TGCAGTGCTAGAAACAGGGGCTACGAGCAGTACTTC; cdr3_aa: CSARNRGYEQYF
v_call: TRBV5-1; j_call: TRBJ1-1; d_call: TRBD1; clone_size: many; cdr3_nt: TGCGCCAGCAGCTTGGCAGGGGGGGGCACTGAAGCTTTCTTT; cdr3_aa: CASSLAGGGTEAFF
v_call: TRBV12-3/TRBV12-4; j_call: TRBJ1-1; d_call: -; clone_size: many; cdr3_nt: TGTGCCAGCAGTTCTCCTGGTGAGGAAGCTTTCTTT; cdr3_aa: CASSSPGEEAFF
v_call: TRBV5-6; j_call: TRBJ1-6; d_call: -; clone_size: many; cdr3_nt: TGTGCCAGCAGCTTGGTTCCGGGCGCAGGATCACCCCTCCACTTT; cdr3_aa: CASSLVPGAGSPLHF
v_call: TRBV7-9; j_call: TRBJ2-3; d_call: -; clone_size: many; cdr3_nt: TGTGCCAGCAGCTCCCTTTCCGGTACGCAGTATTTT; cdr3_aa: CASSSLSGTQYF